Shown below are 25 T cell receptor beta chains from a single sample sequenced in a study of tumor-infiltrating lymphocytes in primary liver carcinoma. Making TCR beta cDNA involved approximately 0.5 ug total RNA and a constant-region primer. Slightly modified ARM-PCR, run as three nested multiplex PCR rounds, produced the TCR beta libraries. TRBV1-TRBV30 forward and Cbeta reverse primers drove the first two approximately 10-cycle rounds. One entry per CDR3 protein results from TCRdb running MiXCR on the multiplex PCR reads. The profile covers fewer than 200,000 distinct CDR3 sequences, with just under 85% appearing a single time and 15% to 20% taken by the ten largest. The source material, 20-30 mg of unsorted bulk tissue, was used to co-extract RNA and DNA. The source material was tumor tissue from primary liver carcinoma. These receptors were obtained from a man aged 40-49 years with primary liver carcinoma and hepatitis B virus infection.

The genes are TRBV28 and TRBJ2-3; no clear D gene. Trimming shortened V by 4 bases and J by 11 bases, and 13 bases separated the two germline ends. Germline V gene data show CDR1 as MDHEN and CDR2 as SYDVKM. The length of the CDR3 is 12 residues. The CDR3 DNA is TGTGCCAGCAGTTCCAGCACAGAAATGCAGTATTTT. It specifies CASSSSTEMQYF.

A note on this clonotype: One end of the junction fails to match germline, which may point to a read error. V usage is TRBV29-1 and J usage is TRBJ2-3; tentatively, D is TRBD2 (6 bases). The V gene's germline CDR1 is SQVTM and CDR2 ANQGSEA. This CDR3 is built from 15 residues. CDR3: CSLEGGAGITDTRYF. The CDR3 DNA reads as TGCAGCCTTGAGGGCGGGGCCGGCATCACAGATACGCGCTATTTT.

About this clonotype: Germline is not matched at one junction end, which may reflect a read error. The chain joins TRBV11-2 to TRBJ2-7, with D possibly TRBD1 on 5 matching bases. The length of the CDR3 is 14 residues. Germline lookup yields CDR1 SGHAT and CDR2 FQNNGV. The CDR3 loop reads CASSYNRISYEQCF. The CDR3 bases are TGTGCCAGCAGCTATAACAGGATCTCGTACGAGCAGTGCTTC. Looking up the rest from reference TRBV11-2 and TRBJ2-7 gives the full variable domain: EAGVAQSPRYKIIEKRQSVAFWCNPISGHATLYWYQQILGQGPKLLIQFQNNGVVDDSQLPKDRFSAERLKGVDSTLKIQPAKLEDSAVYLCASSYNRISYEQCFGPGTRLTVT.

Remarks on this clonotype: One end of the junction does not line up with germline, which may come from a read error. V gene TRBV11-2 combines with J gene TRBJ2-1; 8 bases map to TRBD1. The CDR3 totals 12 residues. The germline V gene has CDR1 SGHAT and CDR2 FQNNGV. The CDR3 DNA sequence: TGTGCGAGCAGCTACGCGACAGGGGATAAATTCTTC. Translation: CASSYATGDKFF. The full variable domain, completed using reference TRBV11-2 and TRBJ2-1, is EAGVAQSPRYKIIEKRQSVAFWCNPISGHATLYWYQQILGQGPKLLIQFQNNGVVDDSQLPKDRFSAERLKGVDSTLKIQPAKLEDSAVYLCASSYATGDKFFGPGTRLTVL.

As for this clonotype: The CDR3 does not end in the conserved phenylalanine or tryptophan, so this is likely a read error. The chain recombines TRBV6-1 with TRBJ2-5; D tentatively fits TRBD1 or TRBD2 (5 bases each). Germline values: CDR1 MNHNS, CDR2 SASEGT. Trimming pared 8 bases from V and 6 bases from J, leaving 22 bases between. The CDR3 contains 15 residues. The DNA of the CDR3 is TGTGCCAGCTGCCCCGAGAGGGGTATGGTGCAGACCCAGTACCTC. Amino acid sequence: CASCPERGMVQTQYL.

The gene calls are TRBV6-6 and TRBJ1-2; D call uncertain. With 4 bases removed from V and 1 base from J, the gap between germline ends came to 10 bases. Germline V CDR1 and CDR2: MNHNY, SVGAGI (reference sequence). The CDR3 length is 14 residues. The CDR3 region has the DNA TGTGCCAGCAGTTTCCCGTACGGTAACTATGGCTACACCTTC. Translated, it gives CASSFPYGNYGYTF.

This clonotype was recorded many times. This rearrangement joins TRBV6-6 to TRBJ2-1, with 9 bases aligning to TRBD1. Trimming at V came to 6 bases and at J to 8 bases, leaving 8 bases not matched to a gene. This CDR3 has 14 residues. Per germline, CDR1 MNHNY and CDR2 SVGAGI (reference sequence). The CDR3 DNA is TGTGCCAGCAGGAGTCCGGGACAGGGATATGAGCAGTTCTTC. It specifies CASRSPGQGYEQFF.

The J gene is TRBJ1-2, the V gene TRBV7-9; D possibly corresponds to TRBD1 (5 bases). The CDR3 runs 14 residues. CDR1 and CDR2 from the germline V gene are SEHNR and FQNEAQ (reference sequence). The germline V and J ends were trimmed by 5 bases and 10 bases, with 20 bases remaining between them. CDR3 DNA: TGTGCCAGCAGCACATCTGGGGGAGAACTGGCCTACACCTTC. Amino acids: CASSTSGGELAYTF.

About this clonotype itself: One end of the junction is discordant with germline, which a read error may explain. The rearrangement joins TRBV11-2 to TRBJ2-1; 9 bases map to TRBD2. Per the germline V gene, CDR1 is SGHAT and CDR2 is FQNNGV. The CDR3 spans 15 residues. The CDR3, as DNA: TGTGCCATCAGCCAGATTAGCGGGAGCAATAATGAGCAGTTCTTC. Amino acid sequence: CAISQISGSNNEQFF.

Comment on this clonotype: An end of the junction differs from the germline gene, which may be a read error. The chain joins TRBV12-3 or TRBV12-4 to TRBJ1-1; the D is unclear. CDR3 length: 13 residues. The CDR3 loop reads CASTFKSGTEAFF. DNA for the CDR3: TGTGCAAGCACTTTCAAAAGCGGCACTGAAGCTTTCTTT.

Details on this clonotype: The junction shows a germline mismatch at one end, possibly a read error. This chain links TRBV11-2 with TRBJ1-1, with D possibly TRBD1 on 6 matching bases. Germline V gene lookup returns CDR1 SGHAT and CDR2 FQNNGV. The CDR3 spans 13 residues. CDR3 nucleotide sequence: TGTGACAGCAGCTTGGACAGCAGGATTGAAGCTTTCTTT. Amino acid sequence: CDSSLDSRIEAFF.

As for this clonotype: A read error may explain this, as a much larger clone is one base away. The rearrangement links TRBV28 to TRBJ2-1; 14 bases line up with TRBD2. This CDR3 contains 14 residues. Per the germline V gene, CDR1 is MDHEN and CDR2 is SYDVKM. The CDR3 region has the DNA TGTGCCAGCAGCTCCGCCGGGACTAGCGGGAGCAGACTCTTC. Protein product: CASSSAGTSGSRLF.

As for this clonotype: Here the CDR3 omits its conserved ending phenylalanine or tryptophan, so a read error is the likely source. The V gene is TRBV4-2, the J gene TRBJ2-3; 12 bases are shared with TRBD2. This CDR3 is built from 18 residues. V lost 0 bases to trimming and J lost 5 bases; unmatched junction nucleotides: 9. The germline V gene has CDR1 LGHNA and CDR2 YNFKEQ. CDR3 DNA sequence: TGTGCCAGCAGCCAAGAAGGGAGGACTAGCGGGAAAGGAGATACGCAGTATCTT. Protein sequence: CASSQEGRTSGKGDTQYL.

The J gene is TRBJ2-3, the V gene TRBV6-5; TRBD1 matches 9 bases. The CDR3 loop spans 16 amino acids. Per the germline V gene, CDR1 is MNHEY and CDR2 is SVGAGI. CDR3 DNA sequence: TGTGCTAACAGAACGGGTGGGGACAGGGTCTATCATACGCAGTATTTT. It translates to CANRTGGDRVYHTQYF.

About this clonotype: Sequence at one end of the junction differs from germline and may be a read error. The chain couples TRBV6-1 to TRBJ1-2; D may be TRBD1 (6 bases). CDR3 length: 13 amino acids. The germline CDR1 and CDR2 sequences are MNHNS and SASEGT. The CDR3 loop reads CVSSTWTEGGYTF. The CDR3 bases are TGTGTCAGCAGTACCTGGACAGAGGGTGGCTACACCTTC.

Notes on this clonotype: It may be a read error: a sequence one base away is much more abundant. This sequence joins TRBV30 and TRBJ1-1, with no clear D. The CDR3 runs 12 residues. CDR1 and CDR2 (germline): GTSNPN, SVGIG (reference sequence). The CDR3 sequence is CARSKWSTEAFF. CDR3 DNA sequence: TGTGCCCGGAGTAAGTGGAGCACTGAAGCTTTCTTT.

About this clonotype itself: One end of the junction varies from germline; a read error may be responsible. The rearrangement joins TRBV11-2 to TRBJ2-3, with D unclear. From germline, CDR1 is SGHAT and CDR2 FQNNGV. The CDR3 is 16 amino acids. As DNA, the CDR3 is TGTGGCAGCAGCTTAGTAGTTGGACGGGCGACGGATACGAAGTATTTT. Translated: CGSSLVVGRATDTKYF.

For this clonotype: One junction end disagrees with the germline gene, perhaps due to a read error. This CDR3 is CASNSSRDSSYEQYF. The CDR3 nucleotides are TGTGCTAGCAACTCATCCCGGGACTCATCCTACGAGCAGTACTTC. This chain joins TRBV11-1 and TRBJ2-7; maybe TRBD2 (6 bases). This CDR3 has 15 residues. Germline CDR1 SGHAT, CDR2 FQDESV (reference sequence).

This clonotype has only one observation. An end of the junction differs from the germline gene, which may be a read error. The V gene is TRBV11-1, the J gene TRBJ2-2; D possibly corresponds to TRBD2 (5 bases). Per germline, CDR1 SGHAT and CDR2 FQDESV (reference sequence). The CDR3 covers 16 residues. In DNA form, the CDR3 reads TGTACCAGCAGCCTGGAGGTCGGGGCGAACACCGGGGAGCTGTTTTTT. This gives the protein CTSSLEVGANTGELFF.

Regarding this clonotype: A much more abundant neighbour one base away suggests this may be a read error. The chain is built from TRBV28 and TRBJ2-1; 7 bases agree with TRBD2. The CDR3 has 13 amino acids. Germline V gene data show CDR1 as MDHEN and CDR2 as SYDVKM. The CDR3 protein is CASSLAGYNDQFF. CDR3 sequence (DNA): TGTGCCAGCAGCTTAGCGGGTTACAATGATCAGTTCTTC.

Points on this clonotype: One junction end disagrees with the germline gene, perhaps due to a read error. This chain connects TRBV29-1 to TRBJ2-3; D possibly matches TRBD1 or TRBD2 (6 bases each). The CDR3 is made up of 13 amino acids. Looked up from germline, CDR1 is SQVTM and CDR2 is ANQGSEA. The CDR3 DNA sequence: TGCAGCCTTGTGGGGGGCTGGACTGATACGCAATATTTT. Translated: CSLVGGWTDTQYF.

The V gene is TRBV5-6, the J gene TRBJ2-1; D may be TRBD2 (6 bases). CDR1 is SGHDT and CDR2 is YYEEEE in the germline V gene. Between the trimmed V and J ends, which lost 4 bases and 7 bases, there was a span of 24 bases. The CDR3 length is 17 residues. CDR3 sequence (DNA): TGTGCCAGCAGCCTAGTCGGGTGTGCGGGGAGCAGAAATGAGCAGTTCTTC. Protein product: CASSLVGCAGSRNEQFF.

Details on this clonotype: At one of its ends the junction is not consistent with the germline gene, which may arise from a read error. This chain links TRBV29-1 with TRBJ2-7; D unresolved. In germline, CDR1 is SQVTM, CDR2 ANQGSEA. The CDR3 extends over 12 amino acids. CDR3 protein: CSVSPWTYEQYF. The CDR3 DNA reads TGCAGCGTGTCCCCATGGACCTACGAGCAGTATTTC.

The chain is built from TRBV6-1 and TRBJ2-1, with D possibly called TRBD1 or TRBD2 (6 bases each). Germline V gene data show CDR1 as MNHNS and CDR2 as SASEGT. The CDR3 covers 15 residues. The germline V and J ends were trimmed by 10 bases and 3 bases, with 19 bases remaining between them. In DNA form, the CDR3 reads TGTGCCATCACCCTAGGAGGGGGAGACTACAATGAGCAGTTCTTC. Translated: CAITLGGGDYNEQFF.

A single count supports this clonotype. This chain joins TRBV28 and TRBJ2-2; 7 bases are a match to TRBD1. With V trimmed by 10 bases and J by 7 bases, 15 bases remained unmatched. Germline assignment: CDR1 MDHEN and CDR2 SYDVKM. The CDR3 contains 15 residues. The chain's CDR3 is CATRPLQGYDGELFF. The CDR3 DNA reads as TGTGCCACCAGACCCTTACAGGGGTACGACGGGGAGCTGTTTTTT.